Presented here are 21 T cell receptor beta chains from one specimen sequenced in a study of response to subunit inactivated influenza vaccine. TCRdb used MiXCR to reprocess the RT-PCR reads, holding one entry per CDR3 protein. The sample consists of hundreds of thousands of distinct CDR3 sequences, 14% of them appearing once. This sample comprised PBMCs from blood, obtained approximately 15 days before vaccination. All receptors come from a man aged 45-65 years who received an inactivated influenza vaccine.

Turning to this clonotype: Compared with germline, one end of the junction differs, possibly owing to a read error. The chain combines TRBV7-7 with TRBJ2-2; 12 bases are shared with TRBD2. Germline loops: CDR1 SSHAT, CDR2 FNYEAQ (reference sequence). CDR3 size: 17 residues. The chain's CDR3 is CASSRTLAGGVTGELFF. In DNA, the CDR3 is TGTGCTAGCAGCCGGACCCTAGCGGGGGGGGTCACCGGGGAGCTGTTTTTT.

This clonotype was seen a handful of times. The chain is built from TRBV6-5 and TRBJ2-3; tentative D call: TRBD1 (7 bases). CDR1 and CDR2 from the germline V gene are MNHEY and SVGAGI. The CDR3 is made up of 15 amino acids. Trimming took off 2 bases at V and 3 bases at J, with 12 bases between the two ends. The chain's CDR3 is CASSYNRGGTDTQYF. The CDR3 region has the DNA TGTGCCAGCAGTTACAACAGGGGAGGAACAGATACGCAGTATTTT.

In this sample, this clonotype turned up a few times. This chain connects TRBV24-1 to TRBJ2-3; D is unclear. The V end was cut by 5 bases, the J end by 0 bases, with 17 bases between. Germline CDR1 and CDR2: KGHDR and SFDVKD. The CDR3 runs 17 residues. CDR3 in DNA: TGTGCCACCAGTGGCCGAGTGGGCGCGGACAGCACAGATACGCAGTATTTT. Its translation is CATSGRVGADSTDTQYF.

The table lists this clonotype with many counts. The chain links TRBV12-3 or TRBV12-4 to TRBJ1-6; 9 bases map to TRBD1. CDR3 length equals 14 residues. Trimming at V came to 5 bases and at J to 7 bases, leaving 3 bases not matched to a gene. CDR3 coding DNA: TGTGCCAGCAGTGGACAGGGGTTCAATTCACCCCTCCACTTT. Its translation: CASSGQGFNSPLHF.

This clonotype appeared once. The chain uses TRBV3-1 and TRBJ2-1; D ambiguous. Germline assignment: CDR1 LGHDT and CDR2 YNNKEL (reference sequence). CDR3 length: 16 residues. Trimming removed 4 bases from V and 8 bases from J, with 21 bases in between. The CDR3 DNA follows: TGTGCCAGCAGCCCTAGTAGGCTTCCCAGGTTCCATGAGCAGTTCTTC. Amino acid sequence: CASSPSRLPRFHEQFF.

This clonotype was detected only a few times. The rearrangement joins TRBV4-1 to TRBJ2-5; D tentatively fits TRBD1 or TRBD2 (6 bases each). CDR1 MGHRA and CDR2 YSYEKL come from the germline V gene. The length of the CDR3 is 18 residues. V was pared by 1 base and J by 4 bases, with 22 bases between. CDR3 nucleotides: TGCGCCAGCAGCCAAGTTCCTCGGGGGTCCACCAGGGGAGAGACCCAGTACTTC. This codes for CASSQVPRGSTRGETQYF.

Concerning this clonotype itself: The junction departs from the called germline gene at one end, perhaps through a read error. This chain links TRBV5-4 with TRBJ2-3; D gene unclear. Germline values: CDR1 SGHNT, CDR2 YYREEE (reference sequence). The CDR3 loop spans 13 amino acids. The DNA of the CDR3 is TGTGCCAGCAGCTTGTCAGTCAGTGATACGAAGTATTTT. It specifies CASSLSVSDTKYF.

This clonotype was detected many times. The chain employs TRBV12-3 or TRBV12-4 and TRBJ1-2; D remains ambiguous. This CDR3 spans 14 amino acids. V lost 4 bases and J lost 1, with 10 bases in between. The CDR3 coding sequence is TGTGCCAGCAGTTCGCAGGAGCGTAACTATGGCTACACCTTC. It translates to CASSSQERNYGYTF.

This clonotype appeared many times. The chain links TRBV5-1 to TRBJ2-5; 9 positions agree with TRBD1. The CDR3 has 15 amino acids. From germline, CDR1 is SGHRS and CDR2 YFSETQ. With 5 bases clipped from V and 1 base from J, the junction kept 6 bases outside the gene matches. The CDR3 loop reads CASRLGQGLQETQYF. The DNA for the CDR3 is TGCGCCAGCAGACTCGGACAGGGGCTCCAAGAGACCCAGTACTTC.

This clonotype appeared many times. J is TRBJ2-2 and V is TRBV5-1, with D possibly called TRBD1 or TRBD2 (6 bases each). Germline-derived CDR1 and CDR2 are SGHRS and YFSETQ. The CDR3 loop spans 15 amino acids. V dropped 3 bases and J dropped 0 bases, with 9 bases sitting between them. The CDR3 DNA follows: TGCGCCAGCAGCTACGGGGGCTCGAACACCGGGGAGCTGTTTTTT. Translating it yields CASSYGGSNTGELFF.

At least ten counts were recorded for this clonotype. The genes are TRBV5-1 and TRBJ2-1; D remains unclear. This CDR3 is 13 amino acids long. The V gene lost 0 bases and the J gene lost 6 bases, with 7 bases spanning the gap. CDR1 and CDR2 from the germline V gene are SGHRS and YFSETQ. The CDR3 here is CASSLEHINEQFF. The DNA for the CDR3 is TGCGCCAGCAGCTTGGAGCACATCAATGAGCAGTTCTTC.

This chain connects TRBV4-3 to TRBJ2-2; D is ambiguous. The CDR3 runs 16 residues. Between the trimmed V and J ends, which lost 1 base and 0 bases, there was a span of 9 bases. Germline-derived CDR1 and CDR2 are LGHNA and YSLEER. This CDR3 is CASSQVRATNTGELFF. CDR3 coding DNA: TGCGCCAGCAGCCAAGTTCGGGCTACGAACACCGGGGAGCTGTTTTTT.

This clonotype was counted between two and nine times. J is TRBJ1-2 and V is TRBV7-9; D perhaps matches TRBD1 (6 bases). The CDR3 totals 13 residues. V was clipped by 6 bases and J by 8 bases, with 16 bases between them. Germline V lookup: CDR1 SEHNR, CDR2 FQNEAQ (reference sequence). CDR3 nucleotide sequence: TGTGCCAGCAGTCTCGGACAGACCTCGGGCTACACCTTC. This translates into CASSLGQTSGYTF.

This clonotype was counted many times. This chain joins TRBV6-1 and TRBJ2-3; the D is unclear. The CDR3 runs to 14 residues. V lost 6 bases, J lost 0 bases, and 10 bases lay in between. Germline CDR1 is MNHNS and CDR2 is SASEGT. Written as DNA, the CDR3 is TGTGCCAGCAGCCCGCAGGTTAGCACAGATACGCAGTATTTT. Encoded protein: CASSPQVSTDTQYF.

This chain joins TRBV27 and TRBJ1-6, with D maybe TRBD1 (6 bases). CDR1 MNHEY and CDR2 SMNVEV come from the germline V gene (reference sequence). The CDR3 consists of 15 residues. Deletions cut 5 bases from V and 9 bases from J, with 17 bases between. In DNA, the CDR3 is TGTGCCAGCAGTGGAACGGGGGGCTGGGGTTCACCCCTCCACTTT. Residues: CASSGTGGWGSPLHF.

The chain is built from TRBV28 and TRBJ2-5; TRBD1 matches 9 bases. CDR3 length equals 13 residues. J gave up 5 bases and V 6 bases, and 4 bases lay outside the gene matches. Per germline, CDR1 MDHEN and CDR2 SYDVKM. The CDR3 nucleotides read TGTGCCAGCAGGAACAGGGGGCACGAGACCCAGTACTTC. Protein sequence: CASRNRGHETQYF.

This chain uses TRBV24-1 with TRBJ2-7, with D maybe TRBD1 (8 bases). This CDR3 spans 16 amino acids. Trimming removed 4 bases at V and 3 bases at J, with 18 bases between. Per germline, CDR1 KGHDR and CDR2 SFDVKD. The CDR3 DNA is TGTGCCACCAGTGACAGGACAGGGACGGGGGGCTACGAGCAGTACTTC. It specifies CATSDRTGTGGYEQYF.

The chain combines TRBV7-9 with TRBJ1-2; 10 positions match TRBD1. Trimming cost V 5 bases and J 6 bases; bases outside gene matches: 6. The CDR3 is made up of 14 amino acids. The germline V gene has CDR1 SEHNR and CDR2 FQNEAQ (reference sequence). The chain's CDR3 is CASSQTGTGDGYTF. CDR3 nucleotides: TGTGCCAGCAGCCAAACCGGGACAGGGGATGGCTACACCTTC. The full variable domain, rest sourced from reference TRBV7-9 and TRBJ1-2, is DTGVSQNPRHKITKRGQNVTFRCDPISEHNRLYWYRQTLGQGPEFLTYFQNEAQLEKSRLLSDRFSAERPKGSFSTLEIQRTEQGDSAMYLCASSQTGTGDGYTFGSGTRLTVV.

This clonotype was recorded a few times. This chain joins TRBV5-5 and TRBJ2-1; TRBD2 matches at 10 bases. From germline, CDR1 is SGHKS and CDR2 YYEKEE (reference sequence). CDR3 size: 16 residues. The V and J ends lost 1 base and 2 bases, in that order; junction bases with no gene match: 3. In DNA, the CDR3 is TGTGCCAGCAGCTTGAGACTAGCGGGCACCTACAATGAGCAGTTCTTC. Translation: CASSLRLAGTYNEQFF. Variable domain in full (rest from reference TRBV5-5 and TRBJ2-1): DAGVTQSPTHLIKTRGQQVTLRCSPISGHKSVSWYQQVLGQGPQFIFQYYEKEERGRGNFPDRFSARQFPNYSSELNVNALLLGDSALYLCASSLRLAGTYNEQFFGPGTRLTVL.

Many counts were recorded for this clonotype. In nucleotides, the CDR3 is TGTGCCACCAGTGACCCGAACTCCTACGAGCAGTACTTC. This gives the protein CATSDPNSYEQYF. This sequence joins TRBV24-1 and TRBJ2-7; D is uncertain. Trimming left V 4 bases short and J 0 bases short, with 6 bases between. The germline CDR1 and CDR2 sequences are KGHDR and SFDVKD. The CDR3 has 13 amino acids.

In its sample, this clonotype was seen many times. V and J are TRBV14 and TRBJ2-2, with D possibly TRBD1 on 6 matching bases. Germline V lookup: CDR1 SGHDN, CDR2 FVKESK. This CDR3 has 14 residues. Trimming took off 4 bases at V and 4 bases at J, with 10 bases between the two ends. The CDR3 here is CASSLDRTTGELFF. In DNA, the CDR3 is TGTGCCAGCAGCCTGGACAGAACCACCGGGGAGCTGTTTTTT.